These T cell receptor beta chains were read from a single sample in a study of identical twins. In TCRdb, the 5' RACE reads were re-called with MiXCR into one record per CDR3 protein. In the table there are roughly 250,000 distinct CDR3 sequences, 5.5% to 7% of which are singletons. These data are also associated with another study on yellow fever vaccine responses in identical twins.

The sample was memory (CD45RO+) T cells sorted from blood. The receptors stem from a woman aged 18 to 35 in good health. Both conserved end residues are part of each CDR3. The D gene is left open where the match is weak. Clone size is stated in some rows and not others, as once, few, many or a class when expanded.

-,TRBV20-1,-,CSARTRILRNEQFF
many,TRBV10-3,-,CAISVGRQETQYF
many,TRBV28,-,CASSTGPGAKETQYF
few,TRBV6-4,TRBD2,CASSSSGGATDTQYF
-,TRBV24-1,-,CATSDLTAYNEQFF
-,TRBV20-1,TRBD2,CSARDLPSGSTGNEQFF
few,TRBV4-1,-,CASSQESWDEQYF
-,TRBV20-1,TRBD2,CSAPVASGPSGEQFF
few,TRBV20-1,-,CSAPHKAAGEKLFF
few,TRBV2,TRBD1,CASNLPRDRTATYEQYF
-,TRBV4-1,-,CASSPASKNIQYF
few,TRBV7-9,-,CASSLGQAGEQFF
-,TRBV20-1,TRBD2,CSASRDYTDTQYF
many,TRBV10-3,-,CASKRDRGNTEAFF
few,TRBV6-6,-,CASGGTEAFF
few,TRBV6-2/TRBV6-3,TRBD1,CASIPAPGAGTGGVKAFF
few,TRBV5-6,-,CASSFNQQMNNEQFF
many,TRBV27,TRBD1,CASNTGAISPLHF
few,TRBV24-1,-,CATSEGGGGNNQPQHF
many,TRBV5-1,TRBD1,CASSPTGPGNQPQHF
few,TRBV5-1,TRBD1,CASSFLGTGGQETQYF
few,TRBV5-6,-,CASSLRPVGEQFF
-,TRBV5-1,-,CASSLGVAEYQETQYF
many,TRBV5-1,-,CASSSITGAQETQYF
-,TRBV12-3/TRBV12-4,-,CASSTGARGYTF
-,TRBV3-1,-,CASSPNGGALDTQYF
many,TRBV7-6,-,CASSFTGSDTQYF
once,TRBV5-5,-,CASKMNTGELFF
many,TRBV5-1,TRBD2,CASSLLAGGPINEQFF
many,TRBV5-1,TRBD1,CASSFGTGTQETQYF
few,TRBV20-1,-,CSARDPGRAVLNEQFF
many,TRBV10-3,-,CAIKGELLAGLFF
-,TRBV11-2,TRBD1,CASSRGTGGVLDLNSPLHF
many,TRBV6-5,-,CASSYTGTLISYEQYF
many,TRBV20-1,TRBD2,CSAIGGLAGGSSYNEQFF
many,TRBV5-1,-,CASSLGPPARGEQFF
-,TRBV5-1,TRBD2,CASRRTSGRASTGELFF
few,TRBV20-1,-,CSARDNGISSYNSPLHF
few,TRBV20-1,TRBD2,CSARAGTSDGGELFF
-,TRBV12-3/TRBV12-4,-,CASSSIYGYTF
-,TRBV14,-,CASSHATLATNEKLFF
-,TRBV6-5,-,CASSYLTGGRTGELFF
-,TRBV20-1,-,CSARVRGWTGELFF
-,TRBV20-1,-,CSAKTRITYEQYF
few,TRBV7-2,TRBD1,CASSQPGQGAEKLFF
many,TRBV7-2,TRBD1,CASSLTGGTANTGELFF
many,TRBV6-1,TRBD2,CASSETLFLGEGGNEQFF
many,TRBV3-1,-,CASSQELRNQPQHF
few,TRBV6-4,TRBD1,CASKTGPNSPLHF
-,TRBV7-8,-,CASGSFSGNTIYF
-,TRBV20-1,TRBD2,CSARGRGGGETQYF
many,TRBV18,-,CASSPPGGTLTSGANVLTF
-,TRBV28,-,CASSSPLSSYNEQFF
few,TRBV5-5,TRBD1,CASSLRQGAAEAFF
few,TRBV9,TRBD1,CASSYRDSYTDTQYF